The rows below give T cell receptor beta chains drawn from one sample of a study of shared clonotypes between healthy human individuals. The protocol was immunoSEQ multiplex PCR, while the TCRdb copy is restricted to in-frame clones and leaves out a portion. The table lists about 2,100,000 clones, 90% to 95% of them singletons. The specimen was naive CD8+ T cells from PBMCs. The source is a man between 18 and 29 years old in good health. Some clones in this sample may be carry-over from other donors' samples. The CDR3 runs from the conserved cysteine through the conserved F or W. The D gene is left open where the match is weak. The listing skips clone size in some rows; elsewhere it reads once, few, many or a size class.

j_call cdr3_length clone_size d_call v_call cdr3_nt cdr3_aa
TRBJ2-7 14 - - TRBV28 TGTGCCAGCAGGGGGACCCCTCGGCCTTGGGAGCAGTACTTC CASRGTPRPWEQYF
TRBJ1-3 15 - - TRBV7-9 TGTGCCAGCAGCTTGGGCAGGGTTACTGGAAACACCATATATTTT CASSLGRVTGNTIYF
TRBJ2-2 13 - - TRBV27 TGTGCCAGCAGTTGGCCTCTAACCGGGGAGCTGTTTTTT CASSWPLTGELFF
TRBJ2-7 15 - TRBD1 TRBV27 TGTGCCAGCAGTTTAGGACAGGGTACTACCTACGAGCAGTACTTC CASSLGQGTTYEQYF
TRBJ2-3 16 - - TRBV27 TGTGCCAGCACCCTGAGGGGAGGGGGGGTCACAGATACGCAGTATTTT CASTLRGGGVTDTQYF
TRBJ2-1 16 - TRBD2 TRBV7-9 TGTGCCAGCAGCCCGGACAGTAGCGGGAGAGACAATGAGCAGTTCTTC CASSPDSSGRDNEQFF
TRBJ2-2 14 - - TRBV6-5 TGTGCCAGCAGTTACTGGGGAGAGACCGGGGAGCTGTTTTTT CASSYWGETGELFF
TRBJ2-2 17 once - TRBV2 TGTGCCAGCAGTGAGAACAGGCCATGGTCGAACACCGGGGAGCTGTTTTTT CASSENRPWSNTGELFF
TRBJ2-2 17 - TRBD2 TRBV28 TGTGCCAGCACCGAGTCTAGCGGAGACGCGAACACCGGGGAGCTGTTTTTT CASTESSGDANTGELFF
TRBJ2-3 11 - - TRBV6-6 TGTGCCAGCCGCTCAGGCGGTACGCAGTATTTT CASRSGGTQYF
TRBJ2-1 16 - - TRBV13 TGTGCCAGCAGAATACTTCGGGGGAGCTCCTACAATGAGCAGTTCTTC CASRILRGSSYNEQFF
TRBJ1-4 14 - - TRBV27 TGTGCCAGCACGATGACTAAGGGGCATGAAAAACTGTTTTTT CASTMTKGHEKLFF
TRBJ2-2 14 - - TRBV9 TGTGCCAGCAGCGTAGACGGCTTGGGCGGGGAGCTGTTTTTT CASSVDGLGGELFF
TRBJ1-2 13 - - TRBV5-4 TGTGCCAGCAGCTTGGGTGACGGGGCCGGCTACACCTTC CASSLGDGAGYTF
TRBJ2-7 13 - - TRBV28 TGTGCCAGCAGTTTCGTCGGCTCGTACGAGCAGTACTTC CASSFVGSYEQYF
TRBJ2-7 12 - - TRBV10-2 TGCGCCAGCGGGGCCTCTCCCTGGGAGCAGTACTTC CASGASPWEQYF
TRBJ1-2 13 - - TRBV29-1 TGCAGCGTCCTGGGGGGGGCCCTGGGTGGCTACACCTTC CSVLGGALGGYTF
TRBJ2-1 16 - TRBD1 TRBV6-5 TGTGCCAGCAGTTACTCGTCGGGACAGGTATACAATGAGCAGTTCTTC CASSYSSGQVYNEQFF
TRBJ2-7 15 - - TRBV6-5 TGTGCCAGCAGTTACCGGGGTTTTAGCTCCTACGAGCAGTACTTC CASSYRGFSSYEQYF
TRBJ2-2 14 - - TRBV5-4 TGTGCCAGCAGCGTAACAGGGAACGCCGGGGAGCTGTTTTTT CASSVTGNAGELFF
TRBJ2-1 15 - - TRBV7-9 TGTGCCAGCAGCTTAATTGGGTCTAGTTCCAATGAGCAGTTCTTC CASSLIGSSSNEQFF
TRBJ2-5 16 - TRBD2 TRBV9 TGTGCCAGCAGCGTTGGGACTAGCGGGAGGGGAGAGACCCAGTACTTC CASSVGTSGRGETQYF
TRBJ2-7 11 - - TRBV27 TGTGCCAGCAGTTTCAACTACGAGCAGTACTTC CASSFNYEQYF
TRBJ2-7 13 - - TRBV11-2 TGTGCCAGCAGCTTGTTCAGGGACTACGAGCAGTACTTC CASSLFRDYEQYF
TRBJ2-5 13 - TRBD1 TRBV5-1 TGCGCCAGCAGCTCGCGACAGGGAGAGACCCAGTACTTC CASSSRQGETQYF
TRBJ1-1 16 - - TRBV4-3 TGCGCCAGCAGCCAAGTACGAGGAGGTTGGGACACTGAAGCTTTCTTT CASSQVRGGWDTEAFF